This entry describes one T cell receptor beta chain. Its antigen is unidentified. In the PCR, 60 Vbeta and 13 Jbeta primers were used. The assay was immunoSEQ multiplex PCR, and TCRdb's table has in-frame clones only and misses some. Of under 150,000 clones in the sample, approximately 84% were seen once. The record originates from a study of cytomegalovirus exposure and HLA in healthy donors. Broader study findings: With later analysis, a missense DCLRE1C variant became linked to TCR beta V- and J-gene trimming. Exclusion as indistinguishable affected some V segments, including TRBV6-2 and TRBV6-3.

CDR1 MNHNS and CDR2 SASEGT come from the germline V gene. There are 17 residues in the CDR3. V lost 2 bases, J lost 0 bases, and 16 bases lay in between. Unrecorded immune exposure was likely among donors, who were nominally healthy when sampled. The sequenced sample consisted of PBMCs. The TCR originated in a boy aged 2 to 10 in good health and CMV-seronegative. The chain uses TRBV6-1 and TRBJ1-2; D is perhaps TRBD1 (5 bases). The chain's CDR3 is CASSEWSGRISNYGYTF. The CDR3, as DNA: TGTGCCAGCAGTGAATGGTCAGGGCGAATTTCTAACTATGGCTACACCTTC.